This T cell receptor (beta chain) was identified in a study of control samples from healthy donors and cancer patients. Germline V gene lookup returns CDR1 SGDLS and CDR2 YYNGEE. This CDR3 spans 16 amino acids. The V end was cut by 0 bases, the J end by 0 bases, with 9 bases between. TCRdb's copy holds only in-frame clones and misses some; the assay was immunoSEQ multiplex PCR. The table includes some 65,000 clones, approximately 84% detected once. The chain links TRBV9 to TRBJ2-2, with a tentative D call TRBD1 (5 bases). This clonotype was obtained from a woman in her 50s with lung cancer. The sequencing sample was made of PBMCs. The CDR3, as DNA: TGTGCCAGCAGCGTAGGTGGACATCCGAACACCGGGGAGCTGTTTTTT. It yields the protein CASSVGGHPNTGELFF.